The entry below describes one T cell receptor (beta chain). The CDR3 totals 15 residues. Germline-derived CDR1 and CDR2 are LNHDA and SQIVND (reference sequence). V lost 5 bases, J lost 8 bases, and 22 bases lay in between. The data were taken from a study of preoperative IRX-2 immunotherapy in early breast cancer. Indicated treatment: preoperative locoregional IRX-2 cytokine immunotherapy. Patients received preoperative, locoregional IRX-2 cytokine immunotherapy in a phase Ib study. Assay: immunoSEQ multiplex PCR; the TCRdb copy retains only in-frame clones and omits some. The sample contains about 43,000 clones, 85% to 95% of which appear only once.

This specimen consisted of tumor tissue, obtained after IRX-2 immunotherapy. The receptor was isolated from a human donor with breast cancer. The chain couples TRBV19 to TRBJ2-7; D remains unclear. CDR3 in amino acids: CASSPNQRSYSQQYF. CDR3 nucleotide sequence: TGTGCCAGTAGTCCCAACCAGCGCTCGTACAGTCAGCAGTACTTC.